This section outlines one T cell receptor (beta chain) sequence together with its context. The V gene's germline CDR1 is SGHNT and CDR2 YENEEA. The CDR3 spans 13 residues. Trimming removed 3 bases from V and 7 bases from J, with 9 bases in between. Methods used by the authors: Nucleated cell number was recorded as an estimate derived from reference gene primer amplification. TCRdb keeps only in-frame clones here, not all; method: immunoSEQ multiplex PCR. The DNA was the basis for D and trimming; V, J and clone size are from that table. The sample shows about 14,000 clones, roughly 85% of them seen only once. The sample is drawn from a study of blood T cell repertoires in COVID-19.

The clonotype comes from a man aged 40-49 years with active or convalescent COVID-19. The rearrangement links TRBV11-3 to TRBJ2-2, with D possibly matching TRBD2 (6 bases). The sequenced sample was peripheral blood. The CDR3 coding sequence is TGTGCCAGCAGCTTTGGGGGGTTCGGGGAGCTGTTTTTT. Its translation: CASSFGGFGELFF.